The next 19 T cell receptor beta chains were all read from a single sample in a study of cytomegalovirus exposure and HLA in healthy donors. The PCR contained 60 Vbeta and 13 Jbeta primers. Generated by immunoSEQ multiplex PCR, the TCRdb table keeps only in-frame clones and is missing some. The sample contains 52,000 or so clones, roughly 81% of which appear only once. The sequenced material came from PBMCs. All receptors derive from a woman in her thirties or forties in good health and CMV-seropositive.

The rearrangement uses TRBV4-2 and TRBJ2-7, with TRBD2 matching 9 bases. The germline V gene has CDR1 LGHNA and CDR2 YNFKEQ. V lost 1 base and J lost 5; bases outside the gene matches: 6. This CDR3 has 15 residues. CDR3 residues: CASSQGAGGRNEQYF. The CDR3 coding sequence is TGTGCCAGCAGCCAAGGGGCGGGAGGGCGTAACGAGCAGTACTTC.

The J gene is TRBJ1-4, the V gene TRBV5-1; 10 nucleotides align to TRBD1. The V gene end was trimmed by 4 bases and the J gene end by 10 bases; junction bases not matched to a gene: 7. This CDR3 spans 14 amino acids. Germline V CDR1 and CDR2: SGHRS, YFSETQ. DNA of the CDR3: TGCGCCAGCAGCGGGCAGGGACAGGGGAGAAAACTGTTTTTT. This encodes CASSGQGQGRKLFF.

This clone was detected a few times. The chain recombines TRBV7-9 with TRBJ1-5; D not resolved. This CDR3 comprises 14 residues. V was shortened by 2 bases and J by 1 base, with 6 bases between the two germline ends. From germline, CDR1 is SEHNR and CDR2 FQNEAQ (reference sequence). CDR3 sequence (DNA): TGTGCCAGCAGCTTAACGGGAAGCAATCAGCCCCAGCATTTT. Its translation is CASSLTGSNQPQHF.

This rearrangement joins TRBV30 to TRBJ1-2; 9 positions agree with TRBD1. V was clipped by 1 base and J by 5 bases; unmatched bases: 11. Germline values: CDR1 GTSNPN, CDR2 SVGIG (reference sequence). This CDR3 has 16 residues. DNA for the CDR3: TGTGCCTGGAGTGCGGACTACAGGGGGCGAGGGTATGGCTACACCTTC. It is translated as CAWSADYRGRGYGYTF.

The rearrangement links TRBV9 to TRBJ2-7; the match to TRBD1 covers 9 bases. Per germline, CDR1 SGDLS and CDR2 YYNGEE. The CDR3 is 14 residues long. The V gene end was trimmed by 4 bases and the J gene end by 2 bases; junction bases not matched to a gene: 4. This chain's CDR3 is CASSRGQGAYEQYF. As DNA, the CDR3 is TGTGCCAGCAGCCGGGGACAGGGCGCCTACGAGCAGTACTTC.

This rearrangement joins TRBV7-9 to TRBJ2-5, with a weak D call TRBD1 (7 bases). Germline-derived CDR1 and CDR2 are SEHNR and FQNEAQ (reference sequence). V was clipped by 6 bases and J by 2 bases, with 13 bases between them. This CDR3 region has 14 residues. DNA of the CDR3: TGTGCCAGCAGAGGAGGGGGCAGTCAAGAGACCCAGTACTTC. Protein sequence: CASRGGGSQETQYF.

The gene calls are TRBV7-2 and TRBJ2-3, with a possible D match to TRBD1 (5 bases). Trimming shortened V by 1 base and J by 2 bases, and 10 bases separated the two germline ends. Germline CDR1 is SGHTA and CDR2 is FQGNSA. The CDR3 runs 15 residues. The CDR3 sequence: CASSLGPGNTDTQYF. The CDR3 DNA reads TGTGCCAGCAGCTTAGGTCCAGGGAACACAGATACGCAGTATTTT. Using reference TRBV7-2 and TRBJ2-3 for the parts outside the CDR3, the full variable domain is GAGVSQSPSNKVTEKGKDVELRCDPISGHTALYWYRQSLGQGLEFLIYFQGNSAPDKSGLPSDRFSAERTGGSVSTLTIQRTQQEDSAVYLCASSLGPGNTDTQYFGPGTRLTVL.

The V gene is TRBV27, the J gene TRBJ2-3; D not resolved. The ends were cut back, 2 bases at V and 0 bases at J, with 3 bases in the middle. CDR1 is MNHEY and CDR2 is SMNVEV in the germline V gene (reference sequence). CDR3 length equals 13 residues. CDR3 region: CASSLTSTDTQYF. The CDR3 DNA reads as TGTGCCAGCAGTTTAACAAGCACAGATACGCAGTATTTT.

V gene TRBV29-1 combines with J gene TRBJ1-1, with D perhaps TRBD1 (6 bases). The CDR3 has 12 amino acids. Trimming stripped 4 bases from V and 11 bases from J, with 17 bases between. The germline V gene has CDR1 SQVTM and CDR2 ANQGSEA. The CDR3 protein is CSVGRGGEEAFF. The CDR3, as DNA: TGCAGCGTTGGGCGTGGGGGCGAGGAGGCTTTCTTT.

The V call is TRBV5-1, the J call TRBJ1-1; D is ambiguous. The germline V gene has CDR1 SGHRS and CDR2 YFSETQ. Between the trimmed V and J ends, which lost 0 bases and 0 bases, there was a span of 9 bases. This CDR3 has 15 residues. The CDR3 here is CASSLAPGLNTEAFF. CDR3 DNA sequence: TGCGCCAGCAGCTTGGCCCCAGGATTGAACACTGAAGCTTTCTTT. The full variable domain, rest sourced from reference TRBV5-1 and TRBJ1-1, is KAGVTQTPRYLIKTRGQQVTLSCSPISGHRSVSWYQQTPGQGLQFLFEYFSETQRNKGNFPGRFSGRQFSNSRSEMNVSTLELGDSALYLCASSLAPGLNTEAFFGQGTRLTVV.

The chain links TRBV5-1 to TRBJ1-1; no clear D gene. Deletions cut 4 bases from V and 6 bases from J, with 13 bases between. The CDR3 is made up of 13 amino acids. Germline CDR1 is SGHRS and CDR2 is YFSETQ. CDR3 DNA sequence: TGCGCCAGCAGCAACGAGGGTAACGCTGAAGCTTTCTTT. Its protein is CASSNEGNAEAFF.

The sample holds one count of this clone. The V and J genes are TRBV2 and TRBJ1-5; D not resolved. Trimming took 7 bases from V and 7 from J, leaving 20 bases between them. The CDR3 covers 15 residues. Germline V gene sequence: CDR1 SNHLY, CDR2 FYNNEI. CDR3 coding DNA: TGTGCCAGCAAGATGGAGGGCCAGGAAGGACAGCCCCAGCATTTT. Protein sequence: CASKMEGQEGQPQHF.

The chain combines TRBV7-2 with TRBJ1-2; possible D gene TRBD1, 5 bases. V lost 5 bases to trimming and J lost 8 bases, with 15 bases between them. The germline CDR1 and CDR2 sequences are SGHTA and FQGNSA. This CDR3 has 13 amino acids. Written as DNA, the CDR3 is TGTGCCAGCAGCCCCCGGGCAGGGCACGGCTACACCTTC. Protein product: CASSPRAGHGYTF.

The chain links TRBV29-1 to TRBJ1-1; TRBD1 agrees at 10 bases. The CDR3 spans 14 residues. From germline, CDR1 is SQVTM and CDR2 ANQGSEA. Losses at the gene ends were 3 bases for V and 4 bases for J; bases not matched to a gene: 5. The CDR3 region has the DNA TGCAGCGTTGAGAGGACAGGGGGTCGCACTGAAGCTTTCTTT. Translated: CSVERTGGRTEAFF.

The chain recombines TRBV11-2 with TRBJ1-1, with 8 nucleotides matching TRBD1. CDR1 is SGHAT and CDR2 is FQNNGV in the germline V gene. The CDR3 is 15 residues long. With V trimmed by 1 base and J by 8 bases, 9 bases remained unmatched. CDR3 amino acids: CASSLGTGRFAEAFF. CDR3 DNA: TGTGCCAGCAGCTTAGGGACAGGGCGTTTCGCCGAAGCTTTCTTT.

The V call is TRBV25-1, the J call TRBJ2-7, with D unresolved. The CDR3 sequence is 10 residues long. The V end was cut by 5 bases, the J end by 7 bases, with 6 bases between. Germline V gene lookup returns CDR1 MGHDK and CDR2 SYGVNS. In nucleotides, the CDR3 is TGTGCCAGCAGTTTAGAAGAGCAGTACTTC. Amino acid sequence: CASSLEEQYF.

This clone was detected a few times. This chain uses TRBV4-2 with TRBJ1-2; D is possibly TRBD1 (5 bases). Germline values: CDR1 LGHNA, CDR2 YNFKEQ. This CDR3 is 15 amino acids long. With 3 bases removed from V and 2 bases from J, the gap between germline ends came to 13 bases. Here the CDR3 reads CASSQDRGTNYGYTF. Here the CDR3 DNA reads TGTGCCAGCAGCCAGGACCGGGGGACCAACTATGGCTACACCTTC.

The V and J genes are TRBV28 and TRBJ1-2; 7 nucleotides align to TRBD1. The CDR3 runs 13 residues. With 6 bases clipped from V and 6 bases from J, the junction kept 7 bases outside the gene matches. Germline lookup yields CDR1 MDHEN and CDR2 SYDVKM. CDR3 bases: TGTGCCAGCAGAGAAGACAGGGCGAATGGCTACACCTTC. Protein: CASREDRANGYTF.

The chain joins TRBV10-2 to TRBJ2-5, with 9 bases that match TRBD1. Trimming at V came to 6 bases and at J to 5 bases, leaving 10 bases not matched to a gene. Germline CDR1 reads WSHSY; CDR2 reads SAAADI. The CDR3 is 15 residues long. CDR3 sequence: CASSAYRGRWETQYF. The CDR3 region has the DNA TGCGCCAGCAGCGCTTACAGGGGGCGGTGGGAGACCCAGTACTTC.